The 15 T cell receptor beta chains presented below share a single source sample, sequenced in a study of human T cells and chemical hapten exposure. TCRdb passed the RACE reads through MiXCR, listing each CDR3 protein once. The repertoire holds 75,000 to 90,000 distinct CDR3 sequences, 12% seen once, with roughly 3.6% in the top ten. The time point denotes: patch test 1, 2 weeks after DPC sensitization. Treatment reported: therapeutic diphenylcyclopropenone sensitization with weekly scalp DPC. Sequences were derived from whole blood, sampled in connection with sensitization to the hapten diphenylcyclopropenone (DPC). The receptors originated from an older woman with alopecia areata. Some clones in this sample may be carry-over from other donors' samples.

This CDR3 is CASSPPTVRTDTQYF. The CDR3 DNA follows: TGTGCCAGCTCACCACCCACAGTTCGCACAGATACGCAGTATTTT. The genes are TRBV18 and TRBJ2-3; D not resolved. Germline V gene sequence: CDR1 KGHSH, CDR2 LQKENI. This CDR3 is built from 15 residues. V was trimmed by 0 bases and J by 1 base, leaving 8 bases between them.

This clonotype has just a few counts. This sequence joins TRBV24-1 and TRBJ2-2, with unresolved D. V was trimmed by 2 bases and J by 3 bases, leaving 6 bases between them. CDR3 length equals 14 residues. Germline CDR1 is KGHDR and CDR2 is SFDVKD. The CDR3 DNA follows: TGTGCCACCAGTGATTACGGACACACCGGGGAGCTGTTTTTT. Protein: CATSDYGHTGELFF.

This clonotype appeared many times. The J gene is TRBJ2-7, the V gene TRBV12-3 or TRBV12-4; TRBD1 might be the D (5 bases). The V and J ends lost 6 bases and 0 bases respectively, with 18 bases between them. The CDR3 contains 16 residues. Written as DNA, the CDR3 is TGTGCCAGCAGCCGGTACCAGGGCCTGAGCTCCTACGAGCAGTACTTC. Translating it yields CASSRYQGLSSYEQYF.

The chain recombines TRBV27 with TRBJ2-6; tentatively, D is TRBD2 (5 bases). The CDR3 has 15 residues. Germline V gives CDR1 MNHEY, CDR2 SMNVEV (reference sequence). Trimming removed 4 bases at V and 0 bases at J, with 7 bases between. CDR3 sequence reads: CASSSTSSGANVLTF. In DNA, the CDR3 is TGTGCCAGCAGTTCAACTAGCTCTGGGGCCAACGTCCTGACTTTC. Full variable domain (missing parts from reference TRBV27 and TRBJ2-6): EAQVTQNPRYLITVTGKKLTVTCSQNMNHEYMSWYRQDPGLGLRQIYYSMNVEVTDKGDVPEGYKVSRKEKRNFPLILESPSPNQTSLYFCASSSTSSGANVLTFGAGSRLTVL.

This clonotype appeared many times. The gene calls are TRBV6-5 and TRBJ1-2, with TRBD1 matching over 11 bases. The CDR3 consists of 15 residues. The V gene end was trimmed by 6 bases and the J gene end by 3 bases; junction bases not matched to a gene: 6. Germline V gives CDR1 MNHEY, CDR2 SVGAGI. CDR3 sequence: CASRQPGQGDYGYTF. The CDR3 nucleotides read TGTGCCAGCAGACAACCGGGACAGGGGGACTATGGCTACACCTTC.

This clonotype showed up just a few times. This sequence joins TRBV27 and TRBJ1-1; maybe TRBD1 (5 bases). Germline V gene sequence: CDR1 MNHEY, CDR2 SMNVEV (reference sequence). This CDR3 region has 15 residues. Trimming left V 7 bases short and J 1 base short, with 16 bases between. As DNA, the CDR3 is TGTGCCAGCACCCCCCTGTGGGGCACGAACACTGAAGCTTTCTTT. It is translated as CASTPLWGTNTEAFF.

This clonotype is medium-sized (0.01 to 0.1%) within its sample. This rearrangement joins TRBV20-1 to TRBJ1-2, with D unclear. Trimming took off 0 bases at V and 9 bases at J, with 8 bases between the two ends. The CDR3 is 11 residues long. CDR1 is DFQATT and CDR2 is SNEGSKA in the germline V gene (reference sequence). The CDR3 nucleotides are TGCAGTGCTAGAGACGAAGATAGCTACACCTTC. Protein sequence: CSARDEDSYTF.

This rearrangement joins TRBV29-1 to TRBJ2-1, with 7 positions matching TRBD2. The germline V gene has CDR1 SQVTM and CDR2 ANQGSEA. CDR3 length equals 11 residues. CDR3 in amino acids: CGLSTGGEQFF. CDR3 nucleotide sequence: TGCGGCCTCTCAACGGGGGGTGAGCAGTTCTTC.

This clonotype showed up many times. The rearrangement links TRBV12-3 or TRBV12-4 to TRBJ1-2; D gene ambiguous. Trimming took 1 base from V and 7 from J, leaving 19 bases between them. The CDR3 is 16 amino acids. This chain's CDR3 is CASSLGPLGTWGGYTF. CDR3 in DNA: TGTGCCAGCAGTTTAGGTCCTTTAGGAACCTGGGGTGGCTACACCTTC.

This clonotype was counted between two and nine times. The CDR3 spells CASSLDGLSTDTQYF. The CDR3 nucleotides read TGCGCCAGCAGCTTGGACGGACTTAGCACAGATACGCAGTATTTT. This chain connects TRBV5-1 to TRBJ2-3; D perhaps matches TRBD2 (5 bases). V was cut by 0 bases and J by 0 bases, with 8 bases left in between. Germline CDR1 and CDR2: SGHRS and YFSETQ. The CDR3 loop spans 15 amino acids.

Many counts were recorded for this clonotype. J is TRBJ2-7 and V is TRBV7-8; the D gene is possibly TRBD1 (6 bases). The V end lost 0 bases, the J end lost 3 bases, and 6 bases lay between the germline ends. The CDR3 contains 13 residues. Germline V gene sequence: CDR1 SGHVS, CDR2 FQNEAQ. This CDR3 reads CASSLAQGYEQYF. In nucleotides, the CDR3 is TGTGCCAGCAGCTTAGCACAGGGCTACGAGCAGTACTTC.

This clonotype was seen ten or more times. The rearrangement joins TRBV20-1 to TRBJ2-7; weak D call: TRBD1 (6 bases). In germline, CDR1 is DFQATT, CDR2 SNEGSKA (reference sequence). V was shortened by 4 bases and J by 2 bases, with 12 bases between the two germline ends. CDR3 size: 13 residues. CDR3 nucleotides: TGCAGTGCTACGGGACATGCCGCCTACGAGCAGTACTTC. It codes for CSATGHAAYEQYF.

For this clonotype: Mismatch with germline at one junction end may stem from a read error. The rearrangement joins TRBV5-5 to TRBJ1-5; D gene unclear. The CDR3 length is 16 residues. CDR1 and CDR2 from the germline V gene are SGHKS and YYEKEE (reference sequence). The DNA of the CDR3 is TGTGTCAGCAGCCCCCCCGGCCTAGCCCCAAATCAGCCCCAGCATTTT. This codes for CVSSPPGLAPNQPQHF.

V gene TRBV6-2 or TRBV6-3 combines with J gene TRBJ1-5; D might be TRBD1 (5 bases). Trimming cost V 6 bases and J 7 bases, with 10 bases left between them. Germline V gives CDR1 MNHEY, CDR2 SVGEGT. The CDR3 is 12 residues long. The CDR3 loop reads CASRTGLQPQHF. The CDR3 DNA reads TGTGCCAGCAGAACAGGTCTCCAGCCCCAGCATTTT.

This rearrangement joins TRBV6-6 to TRBJ2-1, with D tentatively TRBD2 (5 bases). From germline, CDR1 is MNHNY and CDR2 SVGAGI (reference sequence). The CDR3 totals 15 residues. V gave up 2 bases and J gave up 6 bases, with 14 bases separating them. CDR3 amino acids: CASSYSRPGSNEQFF. For the CDR3, the DNA is TGTGCCAGCAGTTACAGCAGGCCGGGGAGCAATGAGCAGTTCTTC.